This T cell receptor (beta chain) was profiled in a study of blood T cell repertoires in COVID-19. Study at large: COVID-19 samples from acute and convalescent phases originated in the United States, Italy and Spain. Sample material is recorded as cDNA or gDNA derived from T cells, B-cell-depleted T cells, or PBMCs.

CDR1 and CDR2 from the germline V gene are SGHTA and FQGTGA. The CDR3 is 13 residues long. Trimming pared 5 bases from V and 3 bases from J, leaving 11 bases between. Original data processing: Amplifying reference gene primers gave estimates of nucleated cell counts. Libraries were prepared by immunoSEQ multiplex PCR; TCRdb keeps only in-frame clonotypes and omits some of them. The DNA gave D and trimming, while V, J and clone size come from that table. The sample carries about 260,000 clones, approximately 82% recorded once. The sequence came from a woman of 80 years or more with acute or convalescent COVID-19. The specimen sequenced was peripheral blood. The chain has TRBV7-3 and TRBJ2-7, with a possible D match to TRBD1 (6 bases). The CDR3 bases are TGTGCCAGCAGCGTGGACAGTTACTACGAGCAGTACTTC. Amino acid sequence: CASSVDSYYEQYF.